The 31 T cell receptor beta chains listed next were all sequenced from one sample in a study of glioma-infiltrating T cells (dated by TCRdb to the mid-2010s). Instrument on record: Illumina MiSeq. The iRepertoire nested amplicon-rescue multiplex PCR (arm-PCR) platform was used to amplify TCR alpha and beta CDR3 regions from RNA. Using fastp at Q25 and MiXCR, TCRdb reprocessed the public reads and kept productive beta chains. Duplicate CDR3 protein sequences are folded into a single record with the most common DNA and genes. In this sample the table shows 100,000 to 150,000 distinct CDR3 sequences, roughly 25% of which occur a single time. Clones ranked in the top ten supply around 15% of the sample. The sample taken for sequencing was glioma tissue, nonneoplastic brain tissue, or PBMCs (not recorded which). The receptors come from a human donor with low-grade glioma or glioblastoma, undergoing nonglioma brain surgery, or in good health (not recorded which).

Ten or more counts support this clonotype. V is TRBV28 and J is TRBJ2-5; D is ambiguous. V was trimmed by 5 bases and J by 1 base, leaving 11 bases between them. Germline V gene lookup returns CDR1 MDHEN and CDR2 SYDVKM. This CDR3 region has 14 residues. The CDR3: CASSPVRIQETQYF. The CDR3 DNA follows: TGTGCCAGCAGTCCGGTACGGATCCAAGAGACCCAGTACTTC.

This clonotype was detected ten times or more. The rearrangement uses TRBV7-9 and TRBJ2-7, with D perhaps TRBD1 (5 bases). The V gene lost 5 bases and the J gene lost 9 bases, with 14 bases spanning the gap. CDR3 size: 12 residues. Germline V lookup: CDR1 SEHNR, CDR2 FQNEAQ (reference sequence). The CDR3 sequence is CASSLGALGQYF. CDR3 DNA: TGTGCCAGCAGCCTTGGGGCCCTCGGGCAGTACTTC.

There are many counts of this clonotype. This chain connects TRBV28 to TRBJ1-2; no clear D gene. Trimming removed 5 bases at V and 2 bases at J, with 6 bases between. Germline loops: CDR1 MDHEN, CDR2 SYDVKM. The CDR3 has 12 amino acids. The CDR3 sequence is CASSPSNYGYTF. DNA of the CDR3: TGTGCCAGCAGTCCGTCAAACTATGGCTACACCTTC.

The chain couples TRBV10-3 to TRBJ2-6; D not resolved. There are 15 residues in the CDR3. Looked up from germline, CDR1 is ENHRY and CDR2 is SYGVKD. The germline V and J ends were trimmed by 3 bases and 0 bases, with 6 bases remaining between them. DNA of the CDR3: TGTGCCATCAGTGAACAGATCTCTGGGGCCAACGTCCTGACTTTC. The encoded protein is CAISEQISGANVLTF.

This clonotype was detected many times. The chain employs TRBV24-1 and TRBJ2-1; TRBD2 agrees at 11 bases. Germline V lookup: CDR1 KGHDR, CDR2 SFDVKD. The J segment lost 9 bases and the V segment lost 1 base, leaving 16 bases of the junction unmatched. This CDR3 has 19 amino acids. In DNA form, the CDR3 reads TGTGCCACCAGTGATTTCAGGTCTAGCGGGAGGACACTTTATACTGAGCAGTTCTTC. As protein: CATSDFRSSGRTLYTEQFF.

This clonotype was seen repeatedly, ten times or more. In nucleotides, the CDR3 is TGCGCCAGCAGCCAAGTCCCGTGGGGGGTGGGGAATAATTCACCCCTCCACTTT. Translated, it gives CASSQVPWGVGNNSPLHF. The chain joins TRBV4-1 to TRBJ1-6; D may be TRBD1 (5 bases). Germline CDR1 is MGHRA and CDR2 is YSYEKL. There are 18 residues in the CDR3. Trimming took off 1 base at V and 5 bases at J, with 18 bases between the two ends.

By sample share, this clonotype is medium-sized (0.01 to 0.1%). The V gene is TRBV6-1, the J gene TRBJ2-7; TRBD2 matches at 9 bases. The CDR3 runs 14 residues. Germline CDR1 reads MNHNS; CDR2 reads SASEGT. Trimming removed 3 bases from V and 3 bases from J; junction bases left unmatched: 3. The CDR3 DNA reads as TGTGCCAGCAGTGATAGCGGGAGTTTCTACGAGCAGTACTTC. It translates to CASSDSGSFYEQYF.

This clonotype was seen at least ten times. V usage is TRBV7-3 and J usage is TRBJ2-2, with 10 bases that match TRBD2. CDR1 and CDR2 from the germline V gene are SGHTA and FQGTGA. The CDR3 is 16 residues long. V shed 5 bases, J shed 1 base, and the junction held 4 bases outside the gene matches. CDR3 DNA: TGTGCCAGCAGCGCCTGGACTAGCGGGAACACCGGGGAGCTGTTTTTT. This gives the protein CASSAWTSGNTGELFF.

This clonotype was counted only a few times. V and J are TRBV9 and TRBJ2-3; the D call may be TRBD1 or TRBD2 (5 bases each). The CDR3 loop spans 18 amino acids. V shed 7 bases and J shed 0 bases, with 24 bases lying between them. In germline, CDR1 is SGDLS, CDR2 YYNGEE. CDR3 region: CASSRMEGTASSTDTQYF. The CDR3 region has the DNA TGTGCCAGCTCTAGAATGGAAGGGACGGCAAGTAGCACAGATACGCAGTATTTT.

This clonotype was recorded many times. The chain couples TRBV10-3 to TRBJ2-1; the match to TRBD2 covers 10 bases. The CDR3 covers 14 residues. Germline CDR1 ENHRY, CDR2 SYGVKD. V lost 4 bases to trimming and J lost 6 bases; unmatched junction nucleotides: 3. The DNA of the CDR3 is TGTGCCATCAGTGCCGGGACTAGCGTCAATGAGCAGTTCTTC. It translates to CAISAGTSVNEQFF.

About this clonotype: The junction does not match germline at one end; this may be a read error. The chain joins TRBV20-1 to TRBJ2-3, with 9 bases lining up with TRBD2. From germline, CDR1 is DFQATT and CDR2 SNEGSKA (reference sequence). The CDR3 totals 16 residues. The chain's CDR3 is CSAGRPAGGSKDTQYF. For the CDR3, the DNA is TGCAGTGCTGGTCGACCGGCGGGAGGGAGCAAAGATACGCAGTATTTT.

A word on this clonotype: The junction does not match germline at one end; this may be a read error. This sequence joins TRBV20-1 and TRBJ2-5; TRBD2 is a possible D gene (6 bases). The germline V gene encodes CDR1 DFQATT and CDR2 SNEGSKA (reference sequence). The CDR3 consists of 13 residues. In DNA form, the CDR3 reads TGCAGTGCTAGAGGATCTAGCGTGGAGACCCGGTACTTC. Translated, it gives CSARGSSVETRYF.

This clonotype was seen repeatedly, ten times or more. V gene TRBV4-2 combines with J gene TRBJ2-3; D uncertain. The V end was cut by 1 base, the J end by 6 bases, with 5 bases between. Germline V lookup: CDR1 LGHNA, CDR2 YNFKEQ. The CDR3 length is 12 residues. CDR3 sequence (DNA): TGTGCCAGCAGCCAAGTTAGGGATACGCAGTATTTT. Translating gives CASSQVRDTQYF.

The chain recombines TRBV30 with TRBJ2-1, with D perhaps matching TRBD1 (6 bases). Germline V gene lookup returns CDR1 GTSNPN and CDR2 SVGIG (reference sequence). V was cut by 0 bases and J by 2 bases, with 17 bases left in between. This CDR3 contains 17 residues. The CDR3 loop reads CAWSVLGRPGAYNEQFF. CDR3 DNA: TGTGCCTGGAGTGTACTCGGCCGCCCAGGGGCCTACAATGAGCAGTTCTTC.

The sample holds a few counts of this clonotype. The gene calls are TRBV18 and TRBJ1-6; possible D gene TRBD1, 5 bases. CDR3 size: 14 residues. With 1 base removed from V and 10 bases from J, the gap between germline ends came to 11 bases. Germline CDR1 reads KGHSH; CDR2 reads LQKENI. CDR3 coding DNA: TGTGCCAGCTCACCACGGGGGGAGGAATCACCCCTCCACTTT. Residues: CASSPRGEESPLHF.

At least ten counts were recorded for this clonotype. The V gene is TRBV6-6, the J gene TRBJ2-7; the D is unclear. The germline V and J ends were trimmed by 2 bases and 2 bases, with 7 bases remaining between them. Germline V gives CDR1 MNHNY, CDR2 SVGAGI (reference sequence). This CDR3 has 13 residues. CDR3 protein: CASSYDGAYEQYF. The DNA of the CDR3 is TGTGCCAGCAGTTACGATGGTGCCTACGAGCAGTACTTC.

This clonotype was counted at least ten times. This chain uses TRBV27 with TRBJ1-1, with unresolved D. The CDR3 contains 15 residues. V shed 2 bases and J shed 6 bases, with 16 bases lying between them. Germline assignment: CDR1 MNHEY and CDR2 SMNVEV (reference sequence). The CDR3 reads CASSLDPTEVSEAFF. The CDR3 DNA is TGTGCCAGCAGTTTAGACCCGACGGAGGTCTCTGAAGCTTTCTTT.

As to this clonotype: Compared with germline, one end of the junction differs, possibly owing to a read error. This chain uses TRBV27 with TRBJ1-5, with D hard to call. There are 15 residues in the CDR3. From germline, CDR1 is MNHEY and CDR2 SMNVEV (reference sequence). DNA for the CDR3: TGCGCCAGCAGTTCCTCCGACAAAAGATCCCAGCACCAGCATTTT. Its protein is CASSSSDKRSQHQHF.

This clonotype was observed at least ten times. V and J are TRBV27 and TRBJ1-1, with 8 bases matching TRBD1. The CDR3 loop spans 16 amino acids. J was trimmed by 0 bases and V by 4 bases; bases with no gene match: 7. From germline, CDR1 is MNHEY and CDR2 SMNVEV (reference sequence). Here the CDR3 DNA reads TGTGCCAGCAGTTCAAGACAGGGGCTTTTGAACACTGAAGCTTTCTTT. This sequence encodes CASSSRQGLLNTEAFF.

This clonotype was observed many times. V usage is TRBV20-1 and J usage is TRBJ2-7, with 9 positions matching TRBD1. The V gene's germline CDR1 is DFQATT and CDR2 SNEGSKA (reference sequence). The junction had 0 bases not matched to a gene; V was cut back by 5 bases and J by 4 bases. CDR3 length: 11 residues. The CDR3 sequence is CSAGQGYEQYF. CDR3 bases: TGCAGTGCTGGACAGGGGTACGAGCAGTACTTC.

The sample holds many counts of this clonotype. The V gene is TRBV20-1, the J gene TRBJ1-5, with TRBD1 as a possible D gene (6 bases). The CDR3 sequence is 13 residues long. Trimming pared 5 bases from V and 4 bases from J, leaving 12 bases between. Looked up from germline, CDR1 is DFQATT and CDR2 is SNEGSKA (reference sequence). The CDR3 loop is CSASDRPNQPQHF. The CDR3 DNA is TGCAGTGCTTCCGACAGGCCAAATCAGCCCCAGCATTTT.

This clonotype has only one observation. A read error is possible here, since a much larger clone lies one base away. This CDR3 is missing its conserved last phenylalanine or tryptophan, likely due to a read error. The chain is built from TRBV6-1 and TRBJ1-2; D might be TRBD1 (6 bases). This CDR3 region has 11 residues. Between the trimmed V and J ends, which lost 11 bases and 4 bases, there was a span of 11 bases. CDR1 MNHNS and CDR2 SASEGT come from the germline V gene. CDR3 amino acids: CAAGQTYGYTL. In nucleotides, the CDR3 is TGTGCCGCTGGACAGACCTATGGCTACACCTTA.

A remark on this clonotype: This may be a read error, as it is one base from a much larger clone. The chain carries TRBV4-1 and TRBJ2-5, with D possibly matching TRBD1 (6 bases). V shed 2 bases and J shed 5 bases, with 12 bases lying between them. CDR1 is MGHRA and CDR2 is YSYEKL in the germline V gene. This CDR3 contains 14 residues. The CDR3 loop is CASSQWQGYETQYF. In nucleotides, the CDR3 is TGCGCCAGCAGCCAATGGCAGGGGTATGAGACCCAGTACTTC.

Regarding this clonotype: A clone one base away is much larger, so this may be a read error. This chain uses TRBV4-3 with TRBJ2-7, with D unclear. This CDR3 is built from 15 residues. Germline V gene lookup returns CDR1 LGHNA and CDR2 YSLEER. For the CDR3, the DNA is TGCGTCAGCAGCCAAGATCGTGCGGTGCCCTACGAGCAGTACTTC. Translated, it gives CVSSQDRAVPYEQYF.

This clonotype was counted ten times or more. V usage is TRBV4-3 and J usage is TRBJ1-1; TRBD1 might be the D (6 bases). V was shortened by 0 bases and J by 6 bases, with 20 bases between the two germline ends. In germline, CDR1 is LGHNA, CDR2 YSLEER. CDR3 length: 17 amino acids. The CDR3 here is CASSQDGGSGGPSEAFF. The CDR3 DNA reads as TGCGCCAGCAGCCAAGACGGGGGCAGCGGCGGCCCCTCTGAAGCTTTCTTT.

Regarding this clonotype: Possible read error: a much larger clone is one base away. The V gene is TRBV10-3, the J gene TRBJ2-7, with D perhaps TRBD1 or TRBD2 (5 bases each). CDR1 ENHRY and CDR2 SYGVKD come from the germline V gene. The CDR3 length is 12 residues. The ends were cut back, 9 bases at V and 6 bases at J, with 15 bases in the middle. As DNA, the CDR3 is TGTGCCATGGGGGAGTGGGACGGCGAGCAGTACTTC. Protein: CAMGEWDGEQYF.

This clonotype was found many times. V usage is TRBV27 and J usage is TRBJ1-1; D is uncertain. CDR3 length equals 16 residues. Trimming pared 7 bases from V and 1 base from J, leaving 19 bases between. From germline, CDR1 is MNHEY and CDR2 SMNVEV (reference sequence). The CDR3 here is CASTFYGEGGNTEAFF. The CDR3 DNA is TGTGCCAGCACCTTCTACGGGGAGGGAGGGAACACTGAAGCTTTCTTT.

This clonotype was seen a few times. V is TRBV11-3 and J is TRBJ2-3; D not certain. The CDR3 is 13 residues long. V lost 1 base and J 6 bases, leaving 8 bases between the germline ends. The germline gives CDR1 SGHNT, CDR2 YENEEA. The CDR3 DNA sequence: TGTGCCAGCAGCTTAGGGTTCGTCGATACGCAGTATTTT. This translates into CASSLGFVDTQYF.

This clonotype was seen repeatedly, ten times or more. This rearrangement joins TRBV7-3 to TRBJ1-1; 7 nucleotides agree with TRBD1. Trimming took 6 bases from V and 0 from J; bases not matched to a gene: 4. Germline lookup yields CDR1 SGHTA and CDR2 FQGTGA. The CDR3 covers 14 residues. CDR3 DNA sequence: TGTGCCAGCAGTTTGACAGGGATGAACACTGAAGCTTTCTTT. Translating gives CASSLTGMNTEAFF.

This clonotype was seen many times. This chain links TRBV6-1 with TRBJ2-1; D possibly corresponds to TRBD2 (5 bases). CDR3 size: 15 residues. Germline-derived CDR1 and CDR2 are MNHNS and SASEGT. Trimming cost V 4 bases and J 6 bases, with 16 bases left between them. CDR3 sequence reads: CASSGGWESINEQFF. The CDR3 DNA reads TGTGCCAGCAGTGGAGGGTGGGAGTCCATCAATGAGCAGTTCTTC.

To note about this clonotype: This clone may be a read error of a much larger clone one base away. This chain uses TRBV7-2 with TRBJ1-2; D might be TRBD1 (5 bases). The germline V gene has CDR1 SGHTA and CDR2 FQGNSA. This CDR3 is 16 amino acids long. V lost 2 bases, J lost 2 bases, and 15 bases lay in between. The CDR3 DNA follows: TGTGCCAGCAGCTTATCGTCGGGGGGTTACAACTATGGCTACACCTTC. Translating gives CASSLSSGGYNYGYTF.